This T cell receptor beta chain originates from a study of identical twins. V dropped 2 bases and J dropped 1 base, with 15 bases sitting between them. Germline V gene data show CDR1 as LNHNV and CDR2 as YYDKDF (reference sequence). This CDR3 spans 17 amino acids. cDNA molecules carried unique molecular identifiers, and template switching added a universal primer site. TCRdb reprocessed the 5' RACE reads via MiXCR and lists one record per CDR3 protein. The profile covers around 280,000 distinct CDR3 sequences, with about 8.1% appearing a single time and approximately 2% taken by the ten largest. Only healthy Caucasians were included as donors. These records were also assigned to another study, of yellow fever vaccine responses in identical twins.

This clonotype was sampled from a woman younger than 35 in good health. Sequencing was performed on memory (CD45RO+) T cells sorted from blood. The J gene is TRBJ2-4, the V gene TRBV15; D not resolved. The CDR3 sequence is CATSRQKSSVAKNIQYF. The CDR3 DNA reads TGTGCCACCAGCAGACAAAAATCTTCGGTTGCCAAAAACATTCAGTACTTC.